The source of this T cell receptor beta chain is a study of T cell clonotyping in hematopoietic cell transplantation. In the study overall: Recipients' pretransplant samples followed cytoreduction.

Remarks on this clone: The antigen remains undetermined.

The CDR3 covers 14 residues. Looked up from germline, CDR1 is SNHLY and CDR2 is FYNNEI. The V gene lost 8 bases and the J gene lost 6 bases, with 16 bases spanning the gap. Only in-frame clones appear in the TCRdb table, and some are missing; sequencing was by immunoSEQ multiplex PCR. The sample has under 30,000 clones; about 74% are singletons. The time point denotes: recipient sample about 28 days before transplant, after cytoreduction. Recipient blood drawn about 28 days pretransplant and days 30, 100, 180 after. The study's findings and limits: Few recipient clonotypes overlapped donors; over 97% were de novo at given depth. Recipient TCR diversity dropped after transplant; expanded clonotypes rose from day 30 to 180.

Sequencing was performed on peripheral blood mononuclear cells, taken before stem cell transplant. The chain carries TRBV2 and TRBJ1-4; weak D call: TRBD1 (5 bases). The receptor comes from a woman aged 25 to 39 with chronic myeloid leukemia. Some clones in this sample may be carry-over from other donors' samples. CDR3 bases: TGTGCCAGCGCTTGGGGGGTTGGGGATGAAAAACTGTTTTTT. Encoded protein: CASAWGVGDEKLFF.